This passage covers 6 T cell receptor beta chains from one sample sequenced in a study of regulatory T cells in long-lasting Graves disease. Regarding time point: newly diagnosed GD, antithyroid drugs for less than 3 months. PBMCs were the source of the RNA used for TCR sequencing. Combining iRepertoire HTBI primers with Arm-PCR of CDR3 regions, the authors built TCR beta libraries. TCRdb analysed the multiplex PCR reads with MiXCR anew, one entry per CDR3 protein. Here the sample spans 580,000 or so distinct CDR3 sequences, around 16% being singletons. These data also featured in a second study, about T cells in Graves' hyperthyroidism and ophthalmopathy.

The sequenced sample was peripheral blood mononuclear cells (PBMCs), obtained at new diagnosis, from a patient treated with antithyroid drugs. The origin of the receptors is a man aged 18-30 years with Graves disease.

V is TRBV4-2 and J is TRBJ2-1; no reliable D call. Trimming left V 1 base short and J 6 bases short, with 19 bases between. The germline V gene encodes CDR1 LGHNA and CDR2 YNFKEQ. The CDR3 spans 17 residues. CDR3 sequence reads: CASSQALNEPSGNEQFF. The CDR3 nucleotides read TGTGCCAGCAGCCAAGCTCTCAATGAGCCTAGTGGCAATGAGCAGTTCTTC.

This clonotype turned up a few times. This rearrangement joins TRBV30 to TRBJ2-7; D gene unclear. The CDR3 spans 11 residues. The V end was cut by 5 bases, the J end by 1 base, with 6 bases between. Germline values: CDR1 GTSNPN, CDR2 SVGIG (reference sequence). The CDR3 sequence is CAWGPSYEQYF. CDR3 nucleotide sequence: TGTGCCTGGGGGCCTTCCTACGAGCAGTACTTC.

Regarding this clonotype: A read error may be the cause here, since a much bigger clone is one base away. This chain joins TRBV28 and TRBJ1-4, with 9 positions matching TRBD1. Germline V gives CDR1 MDHEN, CDR2 SYDVKM. The CDR3 totals 15 residues. The DNA for the CDR3 is TGTGCCAGCAGGAACATGGGACAGGGAGATGAAGAACTGTTTTTT. Translation gives CASRNMGQGDEELFF.

Ten or more counts support this clonotype. Compared with germline, one end of the junction differs, possibly owing to a read error. The CDR3, as DNA: TGTGCTAGCAGCCCATATTGGACAGCATCCGCAGGGGAGCTGTTTTTT. It yields the protein CASSPYWTASAGELFF. The genes are TRBV7-7 and TRBJ2-2; D is possibly TRBD1 (6 bases). Germline V gene lookup returns CDR1 SSHAT and CDR2 FNYEAQ (reference sequence). The CDR3 is 16 amino acids.

Turning to this clonotype: This may stem from a read error, because a much larger clone lies one nucleotide away. The CDR3 nucleotides read TGTGCCAGCAGCAGGAGACAGGGATACGGGGCCAACGTCCTGACTTTC. Translated: CASSRRQGYGANVLTF. The chain joins TRBV5-4 to TRBJ2-6, with 7 bases aligning to TRBD1. The CDR3 has 16 amino acids. V lost 4 bases, J lost 4 bases, and 8 bases stayed unmatched. Germline V gene data show CDR1 as SGHNT and CDR2 as YYREEE (reference sequence).

The chain carries TRBV9 and TRBJ2-1; 15 positions match TRBD2. The CDR3 spans 18 residues. Trimming took 4 bases from V and 0 from J; bases not matched to a gene: 5. Germline lookup yields CDR1 SGDLS and CDR2 YYNGEE. CDR3 DNA sequence: TGTGCCAGCAGCCCCCGGACTAGCGGGAGGGCCTCCTACAATGAGCAGTTCTTC. Its translation: CASSPRTSGRASYNEQFF.